These 31 T cell receptor beta chains originate from one sample sequenced in a study of T cell changes during pregnancy in multiple sclerosis. Here immunoSEQ multiplex PCR was the method, and the copy in TCRdb shows in-frame clones only, minus some. The sample holds tens of thousands of clones, about 93% seen once. This material consisted of peripheral blood, taken in the third trimester of pregnancy. The receptors were sampled from a female donor in good health, enrolled as a control in a pregnancy study.

The chain joins TRBV28 to TRBJ2-7; 9 nucleotides align to TRBD2. J was trimmed by 3 bases and V by 2 bases; bases with no gene match: 5. This CDR3 has 15 residues. The germline V gene encodes CDR1 MDHEN and CDR2 SYDVKM. This chain's CDR3 is CASSLAGGRYYEQYF. The DNA of the CDR3 is TGTGCCAGCAGTTTAGCGGGGGGGCGTTACTACGAGCAGTACTTC.

This clone was picked up a small number of times. The chain is built from TRBV6-6 and TRBJ2-1; D call uncertain. The CDR3 has 14 residues. Trimming removed 7 bases at V and 5 bases at J, with 15 bases between. Germline CDR1 reads MNHNY; CDR2 reads SVGAGI (reference sequence). This chain's CDR3 is CASNGFPINNEQFF. The DNA of the CDR3 is TGTGCCAGCAACGGGTTTCCCATCAACAATGAGCAGTTCTTC.

The genes are TRBV7-2 and TRBJ2-1; D is undetermined. In germline, CDR1 is SGHTA, CDR2 FQGNSA. Deletions cut 3 bases from V and 5 bases from J, with 8 bases between. CDR3 length: 13 amino acids. DNA for the CDR3: TGTGCCAGCAGCTTTACATATAACAATGAGCAGTTCTTC. It yields the protein CASSFTYNNEQFF.

A single count supports this clone. The gene calls are TRBV11-3 and TRBJ1-1, with TRBD1 as a possible D gene (5 bases). V was trimmed by 5 bases and J by 7 bases, leaving 14 bases between them. The CDR3 extends over 13 amino acids. Germline CDR1 and CDR2: SGHNT and YENEEA. The chain's CDR3 is CASSIQGESEAFF. The CDR3 DNA reads as TGTGCCAGCAGCATTCAGGGTGAGAGTGAAGCTTTCTTT.

The chain is built from TRBV9 and TRBJ2-6, with a tentative D call TRBD1 (6 bases). Germline V lookup: CDR1 SGDLS, CDR2 YYNGEE. V lost 4 bases and J lost 4, with 15 bases in between. The CDR3 is 16 amino acids. The chain's CDR3 is CASSPSWGPGANVLTF. DNA for the CDR3: TGTGCCAGCAGCCCGTCGTGGGGGCCCGGGGCCAACGTCCTGACTTTC.

J is TRBJ1-4 and V is TRBV20-1, with D unresolved. In germline, CDR1 is DFQATT, CDR2 SNEGSKA (reference sequence). V dropped 7 bases and J dropped 4 bases, with 7 bases sitting between them. This CDR3 spans 11 amino acids. The CDR3 sequence: CSGIYNEKLFF. CDR3 DNA sequence: TGCAGTGGTATCTATAATGAAAAACTGTTTTTT.

The chain combines TRBV11-2 with TRBJ2-3; possibly TRBD1 for D (5 bases). CDR1 and CDR2 (germline): SGHAT, FQNNGV. CDR3 size: 14 residues. V shed 3 bases and J shed 2 bases, with 9 bases lying between them. Here the CDR3 DNA reads TGTGCCAGCAGCTTGGGGCCAACCACAGATACGCAGTATTTT. It yields the protein CASSLGPTTDTQYF.

This clone was counted ten times or more. The chain carries TRBV30 and TRBJ1-1; weak D call: TRBD1 (6 bases). The CDR3 contains 12 residues. CDR1 GTSNPN and CDR2 SVGIG come from the germline V gene (reference sequence). Trimming removed 4 bases at V and 7 bases at J, with 13 bases between. The CDR3 DNA reads TGTGCCTGGAATCCCTTAGGGGGTGAAGCTTTCTTT. It is translated as CAWNPLGGEAFF.

The V and J genes are TRBV27 and TRBJ1-1; no clear D gene. Trimming took off 3 bases at V and 1 base at J, with 12 bases between the two ends. The CDR3 is 15 residues long. The germline CDR1 and CDR2 sequences are MNHEY and SMNVEV (reference sequence). The CDR3 spells CASSFGSDWNTEAFF. In DNA form, the CDR3 reads TGTGCCAGCAGTTTTGGAAGCGATTGGAACACTGAAGCTTTCTTT.

The rearrangement uses TRBV23-1 and TRBJ1-6, with 7 positions matching TRBD1. TRBV23-1 is an open reading frame, and its role is uncertain. After removal of 7 bases from V and 8 bases from J, the junction contained 5 bases not matched to a gene. CDR3 length: 13 residues. The DNA for the CDR3 is TGCGCCAGCACCCTAGGGGGCGATTCACCCCTCCACTTT. Translation gives CASTLGGDSPLHF.

This chain uses TRBV28 with TRBJ1-4, with TRBD1 as a possible D gene (5 bases). Germline CDR1 MDHEN, CDR2 SYDVKM. CDR3 length: 15 residues. Trimming shortened V by 5 bases and J by 3 bases, and 13 bases separated the two germline ends. DNA of the CDR3: TGTGCCAGCAGTCTCCAGGGTTTGTCTAATGAAAAACTGTTTTTT. Translated: CASSLQGLSNEKLFF. Drawing the rest from reference TRBV28 and TRBJ1-4, the complete variable domain is DVKVTQSSRYLVKRTGEKVFLECVQDMDHENMFWYRQDPGLGLRLIYFSYDVKMKEKGDIPEGYSVSREKKERFSLILESASTNQTSMYLCASSLQGLSNEKLFFGSGTQLSVL.

The chain has TRBV19 and TRBJ1-2; D is possibly TRBD1 (6 bases). Trimming shortened V by 7 bases and J by 0 bases, and 12 bases separated the two germline ends. Germline V gives CDR1 LNHDA, CDR2 SQIVND (reference sequence). This CDR3 contains 14 residues. The CDR3 reads CASNSQGPNYGYTF. CDR3 DNA: TGTGCCAGTAATTCCCAGGGGCCTAACTATGGCTACACCTTC. Based on the CDR3 plus reference TRBV19 and TRBJ1-2, the full variable domain is DGGITQSPKYLFRKEGQNVTLSCEQNLNHDAMYWYRQDPGQGLRLIYYSQIVNDFQKGDIAEGYSVSREKKESFPLTVTSAQKNPTAFYLCASNSQGPNYGYTFGSGTRLTVV.

V gene TRBV7-3 combines with J gene TRBJ1-1; D is possibly TRBD1 (6 bases). This CDR3 region has 16 residues. Trimming pared 5 bases from V and 0 bases from J, leaving 16 bases between. Germline-derived CDR1 and CDR2 are SGHTA and FQGTGA. The CDR3 coding sequence is TGTGCCAGCAGCCCCCTTACAGGGAACATGAACACTGAAGCTTTCTTT. Residues: CASSPLTGNMNTEAFF.

The rearrangement links TRBV30 to TRBJ1-3; 7 bases match TRBD1. The trim removed 5 bases at V and 2 bases at J, leaving 6 bases unmatched. Germline assignment: CDR1 GTSNPN and CDR2 SVGIG (reference sequence). CDR3 size: 14 residues. CDR3 amino acids: CAWSEGQAGNTIYF. In DNA, the CDR3 is TGTGCCTGGTCGGAAGGACAGGCTGGAAACACCATATATTTT.

This chain connects TRBV4-3 to TRBJ1-4, with D uncertain. Trimming removed 0 bases from V and 4 bases from J, with 12 bases in between. The length of the CDR3 is 16 residues. Germline-derived CDR1 and CDR2 are LGHNA and YSLEER. The CDR3 sequence: CASSQDRGSLNEKLFF. As DNA, the CDR3 is TGCGCCAGCAGCCAAGATCGAGGCAGCCTTAATGAAAAACTGTTTTTT.

The chain links TRBV5-4 to TRBJ2-5, with D uncertain. Trimming left V 2 bases short and J 5 bases short, with 4 bases between. The CDR3 is made up of 11 amino acids. CDR1 is SGHNT, CDR2 YYREEE, per germline (reference sequence). The CDR3 DNA reads TGTGCCAGCAGCTTCGCGGAGACCCAGTACTTC. Its translation is CASSFAETQYF. Filled out from reference TRBV5-4 and TRBJ2-5, the complete variable domain reads ETGVTQSPTHLIKTRGQQVTLRCSSQSGHNTVSWYQQALGQGPQFIFQYYREEENGRGNFPPRFSGLQFPNYSSELNVNALELDDSALYLCASSFAETQYFGPGTRLLVL.

V and J are TRBV9 and TRBJ1-6, with D perhaps matching TRBD1 (6 bases). Between the trimmed V and J ends, which lost 4 bases and 7 bases, there was a span of 15 bases. The CDR3 sequence is 15 residues long. The V gene's germline CDR1 is SGDLS and CDR2 YYNGEE. Written as DNA, the CDR3 is TGTGCCAGCAGCTCCCGGGGGGGCAGGAATTCACCCCTCCACTTT. Protein: CASSSRGGRNSPLHF.

The genes are TRBV2 and TRBJ1-1, with 7 bases that match TRBD1. The germline CDR1 and CDR2 sequences are SNHLY and FYNNEI. J gave up 5 bases and V 5 bases, and 5 bases lay outside the gene matches. The CDR3 is 13 amino acids. DNA for the CDR3: TGTGCCAGCAGTCGACAGGGTAGGACTGAAGCTTTCTTT. The encoded protein is CASSRQGRTEAFF. The full variable domain, its missing parts supplied by reference TRBV2 and TRBJ1-1, is EPEVTQTPSHQVTQMGQEVILRCVPISNHLYFYWYRQILGQKVEFLVSFYNNEISEKSEIFDDQFSVERPDGSNFTLKIRSTKLEDSAMYFCASSRQGRTEAFFGQGTRLTVV.

V and J are TRBV5-1 and TRBJ2-1, with 10 bases identical to TRBD2. Germline CDR1 SGHRS, CDR2 YFSETQ. The CDR3 loop spans 18 amino acids. Losses at the gene ends were 4 bases for V and 2 bases for J; bases not matched to a gene: 12. CDR3 region: CASSRRGERGGAYNEQFF. The CDR3 coding sequence is TGCGCCAGCAGCCGCCGGGGTGAGCGGGGGGGTGCCTACAATGAGCAGTTCTTC.

The chain links TRBV10-3 to TRBJ1-3; 8 bases are shared with TRBD1. The CDR3 totals 15 residues. CDR1 and CDR2 (germline): ENHRY, SYGVKD. V lost 8 bases, J lost 5 bases, and 11 bases stayed unmatched. Here the CDR3 reads CAISRQGSNRNTIYF. Written as DNA, the CDR3 is TGTGCCATCTCCAGACAGGGGTCGAACAGAAACACCATATATTTT.

CDR3 protein: CASSPSAGQGRGYTF. DNA for the CDR3: TGTGCCAGCTCACCGTCGGCTGGACAGGGTAGAGGCTACACCTTC. The V gene is TRBV18, the J gene TRBJ1-2; 8 nucleotides match TRBD1. The germline V gene encodes CDR1 KGHSH and CDR2 LQKENI. This CDR3 is 15 amino acids long. J gave up 8 bases and V 3 bases, and 11 bases lay outside the gene matches.

This sequence joins TRBV6-5 and TRBJ1-5; maybe TRBD1 (5 bases). With 6 bases removed from V and 3 bases from J, the gap between germline ends came to 12 bases. The germline gives CDR1 MNHEY, CDR2 SVGAGI. CDR3 length: 14 residues. The CDR3 nucleotides read TGTGCCAGCAGGGCCGGACAATTCAATCAGCCCCAGCATTTT. Protein: CASRAGQFNQPQHF.

The chain links TRBV7-2 to TRBJ1-1, with TRBD1 matching 10 bases. Germline trimming cut 5 bases from V and 5 bases from J; bases unmatched to any gene: 11. From germline, CDR1 is SGHTA and CDR2 FQGNSA. The CDR3 covers 16 residues. CDR3 protein: CASSASGTGARTEAFF. Here the CDR3 DNA reads TGTGCCAGCAGCGCGTCCGGGACAGGGGCGCGGACTGAAGCTTTCTTT.

Turning to this clone: Other DNA sequences of this sample code for an identical CDR3. This chain connects TRBV27 to TRBJ2-2, with D unclear. With 3 bases removed from V and 1 base from J, the gap between germline ends came to 6 bases. The length of the CDR3 is 14 residues. Germline CDR1 and CDR2: MNHEY and SMNVEV (reference sequence). CDR3 in amino acids: CASSLSGNTGELFF. The CDR3 DNA reads as TGTGCCAGCAGTTTGTCAGGGAACACCGGGGAGCTGTTTTTT.

This clone appeared a single time. V is TRBV7-9 and J is TRBJ2-2, with a tentative D call TRBD1 (6 bases). The germline V gene has CDR1 SEHNR and CDR2 FQNEAQ (reference sequence). The CDR3 has 15 amino acids. V dropped 5 bases and J dropped 6 bases, with 16 bases sitting between them. The CDR3 DNA follows: TGTGCCAGCAGCGACCCAGGGGCCCCACCCGGGGAGCTGTTTTTT. It codes for CASSDPGAPPGELFF.

The genes are TRBV6-5 and TRBJ2-5; 7 nucleotides line up with TRBD2. The CDR3 is 12 amino acids. The germline gives CDR1 MNHEY, CDR2 SVGAGI. The J segment lost 3 bases and the V segment lost 7 bases, leaving 2 bases of the junction unmatched. This CDR3 reads CASMGGEETQYF. CDR3 in DNA: TGTGCCAGCATGGGGGGGGAAGAGACCCAGTACTTC.

This chain connects TRBV7-9 to TRBJ2-1; 8 bases align to TRBD2. The CDR3 runs to 14 residues. V lost 7 bases, J lost 10 bases, and 12 bases stayed unmatched. Germline assignment: CDR1 SEHNR and CDR2 FQNEAQ (reference sequence). CDR3: CASTNSREGWEQFF. The DNA for the CDR3 is TGTGCCAGCACCAACTCCCGGGAGGGGTGGGAGCAGTTCTTC.

The genes are TRBV27 and TRBJ1-2; D remains unclear. Trimming took 2 bases from V and 7 from J, leaving 14 bases between them. The germline V gene has CDR1 MNHEY and CDR2 SMNVEV (reference sequence). The CDR3 contains 14 residues. CDR3 DNA sequence: TGTGCCAGCAGTTTAGGAGGGAATAACATTGGCTACACCTTC. It encodes CASSLGGNNIGYTF.

This sequence joins TRBV4-1 and TRBJ1-6; 11 bases map to TRBD1. V gave up 3 bases and J gave up 10 bases; unmatched junction bases: 8. The CDR3 has 16 residues. Germline CDR1 reads MGHRA; CDR2 reads YSYEKL. In nucleotides, the CDR3 is TGCGCCAGCAGCCAGGGGGCCGGGACAGGGGGATCACCCCTCCACTTT. This translates into CASSQGAGTGGSPLHF.

The chain uses TRBV7-9 and TRBJ1-6; unclear D gene. The CDR3 runs to 18 residues. Germline-derived CDR1 and CDR2 are SEHNR and FQNEAQ (reference sequence). V lost 4 bases and J 0 bases, leaving 16 bases between the germline ends. CDR3 loop: CASSYASDGSSYNSPLHF. CDR3 nucleotide sequence: TGTGCCAGCAGCTACGCTAGTGACGGTAGCTCCTATAATTCACCCCTCCACTTT.

V is TRBV9 and J is TRBJ2-1; the D gene is possibly TRBD2 (6 bases). The V gene's germline CDR1 is SGDLS and CDR2 YYNGEE. Trimming removed 0 bases from V and 8 bases from J, with 12 bases in between. The CDR3 is made up of 14 amino acids. The CDR3 is CASSVDGGSYEQFF. The CDR3 region has the DNA TGTGCCAGCAGCGTAGACGGGGGTTCTTATGAGCAGTTCTTC.